This T cell receptor beta chain was recorded in a study of shared clonotypes between healthy human individuals. Study in general: Plates per donor: three CD4 naive, three CD4 memory, two CD8 naive, one CD8 memory.

Study-level points and caveats: Around 5% of naive CD4 clonotypes were common to four donors. Generation probabilities were higher for clonotypes shared across all four sorted-subset donors than for unshared ones.

A remark on this clone: Its matching antigen is unknown.

Genomic DNA belonging to each subset was distributed in equal measure over several immunoSEQ plates. The table came from immunoSEQ multiplex PCR; TCRdb's copy has only in-frame clones and leaves some out. The sample carries some 1.4 million clones, more than 95% recorded once. Germline V gene data show CDR1 as SGHRS and CDR2 as YFSETQ. J lost 0 bases, V lost 7 bases, and 12 bases had no gene match. The CDR3 extends over 17 amino acids. This sequence was found in a man aged 30-40 years in good health. V and J are TRBV5-1 and TRBJ2-3, with 9 bases fitting TRBD2. Source material: naive CD4+ T cells sorted from blood. The subset was: CD45RA+ positively selected. CDR3 coding DNA: TGCGCCAGCCGTCGACAGGCTAGCGGGGCTAGCACAGATACGCAGTATTTT. Amino acid sequence: CASRRQASGASTDTQYF.